The entry below describes one T cell receptor beta chain. The target antigen is unknown. The germline V gene has CDR1 LNHDA and CDR2 SQIVND (reference sequence). Trimming cost V 2 bases and J 8 bases; bases outside gene matches: 7. There are 15 residues in the CDR3. This entry is derived from a study of cytomegalovirus exposure and HLA in healthy donors. Study observations and caveats: CMV serostatus was the only recorded immune exposure for donors.

Primers: 60 Vbeta forward and 13 Jbeta reverse. Sequenced by immunoSEQ multiplex PCR; TCRdb stores in-frame clones only, minus some. This repertoire shows 89,000 or so clones, 84% found once; its top ten account for approximately 5.6%. This receptor was obtained from a woman aged 18-29 years in good health and CMV-seropositive. The chain links TRBV19 to TRBJ1-4; 8 bases are a match to TRBD1. The sample consisted of PBMCs. CDR3 sequence: CASSIQGAEGEKLFF. The CDR3 DNA reads as TGTGCCAGTAGTATACAGGGGGCGGAAGGCGAAAAACTGTTTTTT.